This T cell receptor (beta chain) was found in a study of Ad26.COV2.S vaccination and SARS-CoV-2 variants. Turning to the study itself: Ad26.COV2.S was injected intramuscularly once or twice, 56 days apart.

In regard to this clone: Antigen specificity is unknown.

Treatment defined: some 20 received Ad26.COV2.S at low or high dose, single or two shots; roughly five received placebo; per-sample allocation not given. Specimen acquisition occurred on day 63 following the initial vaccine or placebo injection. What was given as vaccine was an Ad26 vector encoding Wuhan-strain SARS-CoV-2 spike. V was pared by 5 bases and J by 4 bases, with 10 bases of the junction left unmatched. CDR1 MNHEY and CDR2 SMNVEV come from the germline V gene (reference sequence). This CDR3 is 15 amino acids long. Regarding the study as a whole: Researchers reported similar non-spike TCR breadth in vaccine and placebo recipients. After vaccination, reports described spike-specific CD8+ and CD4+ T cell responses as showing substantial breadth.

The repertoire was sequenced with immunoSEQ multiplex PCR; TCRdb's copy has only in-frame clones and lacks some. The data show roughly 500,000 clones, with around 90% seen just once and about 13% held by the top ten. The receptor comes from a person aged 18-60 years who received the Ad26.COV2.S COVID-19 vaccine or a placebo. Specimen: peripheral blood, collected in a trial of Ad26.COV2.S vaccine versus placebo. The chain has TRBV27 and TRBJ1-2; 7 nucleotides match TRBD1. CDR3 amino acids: CASSKSWDSFYGYTF. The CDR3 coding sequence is TGTGCCAGCAGTAAGTCATGGGACAGCTTCTATGGCTACACCTTC.